Listed below are T cell receptor beta chains from one sample, sequenced in a study of T cells after yellow fever vaccination. One entry per CDR3 protein results from TCRdb running MiXCR on the 5' RACE reads. Of a few hundred thousand distinct CDR3 sequences detected, 8.5% to 9% appear once; the ten largest clones hold about a sixth. The sample consisted of PBMCs, taken on the day of the first yellow fever vaccination. The source of these receptors is a man in his late teens or twenties who received the YFV17D yellow fever vaccine. The CDR3 runs from the conserved cysteine through the conserved F or W. Not every row has a clone size; where given, it reads once, few, many or a size class.

j_gene: TRBJ2-1
v_gene: TRBV4-1
abundance: few
CDR3aa: CASSQDSGDEQFF

j_gene: TRBJ1-2
v_gene: TRBV14
abundance: few
CDR3aa: CASSQVGQTKYYGYTF

j_gene: TRBJ2-5
v_gene: TRBV7-3
abundance: .
CDR3aa: CASSLVYGTGETQYF

j_gene: TRBJ2-5
v_gene: TRBV18
abundance: .
CDR3aa: CASSPRRQGQETQYF

j_gene: TRBJ2-1
v_gene: TRBV7-6
abundance: many
CDR3aa: CASGPDSSSYNEQFF

j_gene: TRBJ1-5
v_gene: TRBV20-1
abundance: few
CDR3aa: CSARVWGSDNQPQHF

j_gene: TRBJ2-5
v_gene: TRBV5-1
abundance: few
CDR3aa: CASSTETGGLETQYF

j_gene: TRBJ1-2
v_gene: TRBV9
abundance: .
CDR3aa: CASSVGDRVLGDYGYTF

j_gene: TRBJ2-3
v_gene: TRBV3-1
abundance: .
CDR3aa: CASSQEVSDHTQYF

j_gene: TRBJ2-1
v_gene: TRBV7-2
abundance: .
CDR3aa: CASSLLPSGSSYNEQFF

j_gene: TRBJ1-5
v_gene: TRBV18
abundance: few
CDR3aa: CASSRQGGNQPQHF

j_gene: TRBJ1-4
v_gene: TRBV25-1
abundance: few
CDR3aa: CASSEGRRGEKLFF

j_gene: TRBJ2-1
v_gene: TRBV7-2
abundance: many
CDR3aa: CASSLEGGPYNEQFF

j_gene: TRBJ2-3
v_gene: TRBV6-5
abundance: many
CDR3aa: CASSFSWGADTQYF

j_gene: TRBJ1-1
v_gene: TRBV7-9
abundance: .
CDR3aa: CASLENTEAFF

j_gene: TRBJ2-7
v_gene: TRBV5-1
abundance: many
CDR3aa: CASSPLPGRAYEQYF

j_gene: TRBJ2-3
v_gene: TRBV24-1
abundance: many
CDR3aa: CATTDSSGGIRTPQYF

j_gene: TRBJ2-6
v_gene: TRBV4-3
abundance: few
CDR3aa: CASSLNTGANVLTF

j_gene: TRBJ2-3
v_gene: TRBV5-1
abundance: .
CDR3aa: CASSPRPGTVGDTQYF